The following is a TCR beta chain sequence with its context. Its antigen is still unknown. This table comes from immunoSEQ multiplex PCR, and its TCRdb copy is limited to in-frame clones, with some not included. The sample comprises about 370,000 clones, around nine tenths of which are singletons, and roughly 3% rests with the top ten. Treatment denoted: 19 received Ad26.COV2.S at low or high dose, single or two shots; 5 received placebo; per-sample allocation not given. Material that was analyzed had been drawn on day 63 after the first vaccine or placebo injection. This record belongs to a study of Ad26.COV2.S vaccination and SARS-CoV-2 variants. Study-wide context: Donor got 5x10^10 or 1x10^11 viral particles of Ad26.COV2.S.

Findings and caveats of the study: People given the vaccine had a wider spike-specific TCR breadth than placebo recipients did. Using TCR breadth and depth analyses may have led to underestimated total T cell responses.

The sequence was obtained from a person aged 18-65 years who received the Ad26.COV2.S COVID-19 vaccine or a placebo. This specimen was peripheral blood, taken in a trial of Ad26.COV2.S vaccine versus placebo.

CDR3 DNA sequence: TGTGCCAGCAGTGAACTAGCGGGGGGGTCGAATGAGCAGTTCTTC. Its translation: CASSELAGGSNEQFF. The chain carries TRBV27 and TRBJ2-1; 13 nucleotides agree with TRBD2. Trimming cost V 5 bases and J 7 bases; bases outside gene matches: 5. This CDR3 comprises 15 residues. The germline gives CDR1 MNHEY, CDR2 SMNVEV (reference sequence).